This TCR beta chain comes out of a study of CD8+ T cells in alopecia areata. Extraction and reverse transcription of RNA yielded cDNA as the sequencing template. Clones were read by immunoSEQ multiplex PCR, and TCRdb kept only the in-frame ones, dropping some. The sample holds 200,000 to 300,000 clones, and no clone turns up only once. The study sorted pooled cutaneous lymph node cells by CD4, CD8alpha, NKG2D, NKG2ACE and other markers. V gave up 5 bases and J gave up 0 bases, with 8 bases separating them. CDR3 length: 13 residues. Germline lookup yields CDR1 NNHNN and CDR2 SYGAGS (reference sequence). On this clone itself: Mouse germline and gene names are used. The CDR3 extends 4 residues past the end of the read, so its final part is completed from the germline J gene. The sample carries other DNA sequences with the same CDR3.

The clonotype comes from a C3H/HeJ mouse with alopecia areata. Mice of this strain are of MHC haplotype H2-k. The chain employs TRBV13-2 and TRBJ1-1; no reliable D call. The sequenced material came from CD4+ T cells sorted from a lymph node. The DNA read from the CDR3 is TGTGCCAGCGGAAGACAAACAAACACA. This gives the protein CASGRQTNT. The CDR3 in its entirety is CASGRQTNTEVFF.